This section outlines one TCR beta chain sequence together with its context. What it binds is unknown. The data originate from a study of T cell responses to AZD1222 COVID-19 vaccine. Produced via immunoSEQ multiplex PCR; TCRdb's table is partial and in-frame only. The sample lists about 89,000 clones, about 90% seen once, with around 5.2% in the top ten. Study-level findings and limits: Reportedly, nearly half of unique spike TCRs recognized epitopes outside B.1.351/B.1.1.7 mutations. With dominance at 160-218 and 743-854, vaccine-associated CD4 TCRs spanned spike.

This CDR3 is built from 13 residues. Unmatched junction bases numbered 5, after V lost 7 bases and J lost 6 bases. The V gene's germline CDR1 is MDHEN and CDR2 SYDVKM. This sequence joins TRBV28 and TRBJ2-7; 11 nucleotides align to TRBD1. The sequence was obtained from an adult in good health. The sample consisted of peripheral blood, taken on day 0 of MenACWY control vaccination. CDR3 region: CASNTGTGGEQYF. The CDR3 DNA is TGTGCCAGCAACACCGGGACAGGGGGCGAGCAGTACTTC.